The clone carrying this TCR beta chain turned up a few times. Its specificity is unknown. CDR3 length: 14 amino acids. V was pared by 2 bases and J by 5 bases, with 13 bases between. CDR1 and CDR2 from the germline V gene are MNHEY and SVGAGI. The data originate from a study of T-cell reconstitution after alpha-beta-depleted transplantation in children. As it was prepared, the TCRbeta library received unique molecular identifiers. TCRdb reprocessed the PCR reads with MiXCR, giving one entry per CDR3 protein. The data contain 70,000 to 95,000 distinct CDR3 sequences, 15% to 20% of them seen just once; the ten biggest clones take up about 54%. General study results and limits: Most T-cell counts and diversity one year after the transplant came from T cells that were newly produced. There were some patients whose high TCRbeta diversity at day 60 came from surviving recipient T cells and thymic progenitors. Where alpha-beta T cells came from about two months after transplant was reportedly several hundred expanded graft clones.

This sequence was found in a male patient aged 2-10 years who had a stem cell transplant for acute lymphoblastic leukemia, so the T cells may come from the graft donor. The rearrangement uses TRBV6-5 and TRBJ2-7; D gene uncertain. The sequencing here drew on PBMCs, mostly from graft donor cells, taken 360 days after TCRalphabeta/CD19-depleted stem cell transplant. For the CDR3, the DNA is TGTGCCAGCAGTTACGATAGGAAGTCAGACGAGCAGTACTTC. Residues: CASSYDRKSDEQYF.